The rows below give T cell receptor beta chains drawn from one sample of a study of control samples from healthy donors and cancer patients. Here immunoSEQ multiplex PCR was the method, and the copy in TCRdb shows in-frame clones only, minus some. The table includes approximately 230,000 clones, roughly four fifths detected once. The sample comprised PBMCs. The origin of the receptors is a woman aged 55-70 years with lung cancer. Both conserved end residues are part of each CDR3.

TRBV9	TRBJ2-5	CASSALAWETQYF
TRBV9	TRBJ1-2	CASSPRPTGGGYGYTF
TRBV28	TRBJ1-5	CASSPRRGNQPQHF
TRBV30	TRBJ1-4	CAWSPAGPLEDEKLFF
TRBV2	TRBJ1-3	CASSEATGTGNTIYF
TRBV3-1/TRBV3-2	TRBJ1-2	CASSQDSGNGYTF
TRBV4-1	TRBJ1-3	CASSQYSGNTIYF
TRBV28	TRBJ1-2	CASSRDRLLGYTF
TRBV5-1	TRBJ2-7	CASSLAGLAGDEQYF
TRBV18	TRBJ1-1	CASSPPRQGGMNTEAFF
TRBV10-1	TRBJ2-4	CASSAGTSEPAKNIQYF
TRBV5-1	TRBJ1-6	CASSLTGLRSPLHF
TRBV5-6	TRBJ1-3	CASSLAGFGNTIYF
TRBV5-4	TRBJ1-2	CASSPVTSFYGYTF
TRBV7-9	TRBJ2-7	CASSQGQGINEQYF
TRBV5-1	TRBJ2-3	CASSLIGQPTDTQYF
TRBV25-1	TRBJ1-1	CASTPGILNTEAFF
TRBV18	TRBJ1-1	CASSGQANTEAFF
TRBV19	TRBJ1-1	CASSTTLNTEAFF
TRBV30	TRBJ1-3	CAWATGVNTIYF
TRBV5-1	TRBJ1-1	CASSLDRVDTEAFF
TRBV3-1/TRBV3-2	TRBJ1-5	CASSSRNQPQHF